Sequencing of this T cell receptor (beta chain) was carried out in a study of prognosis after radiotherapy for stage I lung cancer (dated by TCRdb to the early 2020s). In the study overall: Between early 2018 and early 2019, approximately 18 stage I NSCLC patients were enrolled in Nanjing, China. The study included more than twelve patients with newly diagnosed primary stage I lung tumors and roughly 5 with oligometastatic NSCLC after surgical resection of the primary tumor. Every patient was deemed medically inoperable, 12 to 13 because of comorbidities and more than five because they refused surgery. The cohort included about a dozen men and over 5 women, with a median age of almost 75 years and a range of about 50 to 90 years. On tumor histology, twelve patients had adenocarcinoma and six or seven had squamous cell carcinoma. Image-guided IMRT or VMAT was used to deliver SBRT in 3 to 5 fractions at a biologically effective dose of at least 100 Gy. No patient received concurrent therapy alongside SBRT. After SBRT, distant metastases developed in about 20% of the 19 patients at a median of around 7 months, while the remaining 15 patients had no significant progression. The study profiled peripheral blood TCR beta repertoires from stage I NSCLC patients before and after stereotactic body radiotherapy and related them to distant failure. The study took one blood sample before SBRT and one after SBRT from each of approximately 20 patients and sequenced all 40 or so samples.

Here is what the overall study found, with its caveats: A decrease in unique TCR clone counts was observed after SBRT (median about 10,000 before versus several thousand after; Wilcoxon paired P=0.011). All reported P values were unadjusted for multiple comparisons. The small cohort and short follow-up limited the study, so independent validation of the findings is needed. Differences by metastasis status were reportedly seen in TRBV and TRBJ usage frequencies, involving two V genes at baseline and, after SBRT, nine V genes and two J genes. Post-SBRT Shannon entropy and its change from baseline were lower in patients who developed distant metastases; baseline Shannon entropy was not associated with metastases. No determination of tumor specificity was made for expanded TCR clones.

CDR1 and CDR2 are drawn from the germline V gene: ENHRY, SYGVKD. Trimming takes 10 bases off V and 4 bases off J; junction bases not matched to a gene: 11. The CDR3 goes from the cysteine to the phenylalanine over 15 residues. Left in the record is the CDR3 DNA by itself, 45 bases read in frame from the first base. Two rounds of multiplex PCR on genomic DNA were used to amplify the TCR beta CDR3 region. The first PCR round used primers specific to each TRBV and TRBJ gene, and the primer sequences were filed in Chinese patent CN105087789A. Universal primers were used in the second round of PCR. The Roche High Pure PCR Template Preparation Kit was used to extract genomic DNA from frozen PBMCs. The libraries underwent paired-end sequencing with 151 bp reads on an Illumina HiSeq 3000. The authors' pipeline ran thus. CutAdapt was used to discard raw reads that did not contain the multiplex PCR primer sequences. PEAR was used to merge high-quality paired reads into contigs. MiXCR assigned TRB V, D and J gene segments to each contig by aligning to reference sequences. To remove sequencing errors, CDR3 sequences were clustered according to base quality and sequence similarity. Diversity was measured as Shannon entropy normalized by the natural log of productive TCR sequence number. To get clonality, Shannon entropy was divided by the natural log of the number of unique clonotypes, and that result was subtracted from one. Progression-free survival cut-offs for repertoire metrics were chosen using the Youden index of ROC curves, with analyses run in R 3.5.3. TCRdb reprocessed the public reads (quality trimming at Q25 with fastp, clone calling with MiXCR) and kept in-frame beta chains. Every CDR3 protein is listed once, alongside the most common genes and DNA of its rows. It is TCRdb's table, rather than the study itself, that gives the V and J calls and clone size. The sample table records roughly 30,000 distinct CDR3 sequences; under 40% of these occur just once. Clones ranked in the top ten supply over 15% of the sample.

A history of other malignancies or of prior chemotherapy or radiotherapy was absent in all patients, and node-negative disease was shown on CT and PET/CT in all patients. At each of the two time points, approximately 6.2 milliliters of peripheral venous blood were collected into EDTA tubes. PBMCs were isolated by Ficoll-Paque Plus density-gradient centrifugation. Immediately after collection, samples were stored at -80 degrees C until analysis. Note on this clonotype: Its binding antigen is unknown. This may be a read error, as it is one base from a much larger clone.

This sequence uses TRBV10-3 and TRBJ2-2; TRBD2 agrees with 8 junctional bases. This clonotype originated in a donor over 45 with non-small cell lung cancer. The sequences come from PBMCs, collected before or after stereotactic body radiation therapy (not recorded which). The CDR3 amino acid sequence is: CATSPGGGPTGELFF. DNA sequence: TGTGCCACCTCCCCGGGAGGGGGACCCACCGGGGAGCTGTTTTTT.